This TCR beta chain was captured by sequencing in a study of T cells in Graves' hyperthyroidism and ophthalmopathy. General observations from the study: Ophthalmopathy and stable hyperthyroidism were told apart by a 13 V-J model. Before onset, ophthalmopathy was predicted by the model a median approximately 6.6 months earlier.

RNA transcripts were the template for amplifying TCR beta CDR3 regions. HTBI primers were used for first-round RT-PCR of the TCR CDR3. TCRdb fed the multiplex PCR reads into MiXCR, producing one record per CDR3 protein. The table has some 650,000 distinct CDR3 sequences, approximately 16% seen once; the top ten hold less than 3.5%. CDR3 length: 16 amino acids. The germline V gene encodes CDR1 MNHEY and CDR2 SVGEGT. V trimming: 6 bases; J trimming: 1 base; junction bases outside the gene matches: 9. This clonotype has only a few counts. As yet, its antigen is unknown. A patient was excluded if there was uncontrolled infection, other autoimmune disease, pregnancy or lactation. 10 ml fresh peripheral blood yielded the PBMCs.

Sequencing was carried out using blood. This TCR was recovered from a woman between 35 and 50 years old with Graves' ophthalmopathy. This chain connects TRBV6-2 or TRBV6-3 to TRBJ2-5; 9 bases map to TRBD2. CDR3 loop: CASRTFAGGGQETQYF. The CDR3 nucleotides are TGTGCCAGCAGAACTTTTGCGGGAGGGGGCCAAGAGACCCAGTACTTC.